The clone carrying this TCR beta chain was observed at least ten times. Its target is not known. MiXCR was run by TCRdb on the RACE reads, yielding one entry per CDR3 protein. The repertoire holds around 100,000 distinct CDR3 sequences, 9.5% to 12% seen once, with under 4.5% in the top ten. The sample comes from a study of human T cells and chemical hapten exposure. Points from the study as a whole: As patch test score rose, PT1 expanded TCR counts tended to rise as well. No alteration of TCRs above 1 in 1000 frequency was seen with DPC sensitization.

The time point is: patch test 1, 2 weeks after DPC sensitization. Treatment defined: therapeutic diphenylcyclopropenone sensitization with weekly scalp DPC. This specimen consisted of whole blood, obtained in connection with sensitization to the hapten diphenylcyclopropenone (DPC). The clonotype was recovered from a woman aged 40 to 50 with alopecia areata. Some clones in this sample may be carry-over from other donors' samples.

The CDR3 DNA sequence: TGCGCCAGCAGTGGACAGGTGCAACAGCCCCAGCATTTT. This translates into CASSGQVQQPQHF. This sequence joins TRBV10-2 and TRBJ1-5; TRBD1 is a possible D gene (6 bases). There are 13 residues in the CDR3. Trimming pared 4 bases from V and 7 bases from J, leaving 11 bases between. Per the germline V gene, CDR1 is WSHSY and CDR2 is SAAADI.